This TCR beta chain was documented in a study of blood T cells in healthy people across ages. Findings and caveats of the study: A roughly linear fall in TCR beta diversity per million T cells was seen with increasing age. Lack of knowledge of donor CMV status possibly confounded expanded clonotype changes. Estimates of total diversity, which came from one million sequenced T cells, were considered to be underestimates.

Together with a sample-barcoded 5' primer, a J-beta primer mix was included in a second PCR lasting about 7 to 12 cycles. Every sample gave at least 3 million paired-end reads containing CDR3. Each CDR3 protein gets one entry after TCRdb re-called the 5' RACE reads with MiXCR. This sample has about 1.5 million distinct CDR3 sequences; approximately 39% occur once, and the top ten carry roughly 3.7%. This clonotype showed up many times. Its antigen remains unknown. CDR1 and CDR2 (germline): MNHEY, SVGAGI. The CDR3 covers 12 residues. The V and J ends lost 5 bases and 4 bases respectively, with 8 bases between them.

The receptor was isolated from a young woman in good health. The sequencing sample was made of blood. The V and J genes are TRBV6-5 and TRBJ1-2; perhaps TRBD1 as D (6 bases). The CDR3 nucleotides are TGTGCCAGCAGTGGGGGGCCCTATGGCTACACCTTC. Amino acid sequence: CASSGGPYGYTF.